This T cell receptor (beta chain) stems from a study of cytomegalovirus exposure and HLA in healthy donors. Sequenced by immunoSEQ multiplex PCR; TCRdb stores in-frame clones only, minus some. The sample has tens of thousands of clones, around 84% seen once. Trimming pared 0 bases from V and 4 bases from J, leaving 6 bases between. Per the germline V gene, CDR1 is SQVTM and CDR2 is ANQGSEA. The CDR3 covers 12 residues. This clonotype originated in a man aged 18 to 29 in good health and CMV-seropositive. The genes are TRBV29-1 and TRBJ1-2, with D uncertain. Specimen: PBMCs. The CDR3 protein is CSVEDAVYGYTF. CDR3 bases: TGCAGCGTTGAAGATGCAGTCTATGGCTACACCTTC.